This passage covers 18 T cell receptor beta chains from one sample sequenced in a study of T-cell memory formation after mild COVID-19. TCRdb analysed the 5' RACE reads with MiXCR anew, one entry per CDR3 protein. Here the sample spans fewer than 650,000 distinct CDR3 sequences, roughly a fifth being singletons. Sequencing was done on a sample of PBMCs or a T cell subset sorted from them (not recorded which). Source of these receptors: an adult woman who had mild COVID-19 (a few samples of this study predate the infection). Cell type and time point are not known.

This clonotype has a handful of counts. This rearrangement joins TRBV24-1 to TRBJ2-1, with TRBD2 identical over 9 bases. The CDR3 extends over 16 amino acids. Germline lookup yields CDR1 KGHDR and CDR2 SFDVKD. With 2 bases clipped from V and 6 bases from J, the junction kept 7 bases outside the gene matches. The DNA of the CDR3 is TGTGCCACCAGTGATTCCCCTGGCGGGAGGGCCAATGAGCAGTTCTTC. Amino acids: CATSDSPGGRANEQFF.

V gene TRBV4-2 combines with J gene TRBJ2-6; D is uncertain. This CDR3 contains 17 residues. In germline, CDR1 is LGHNA, CDR2 YNFKEQ. V lost 1 base and J 1 base, leaving 11 bases between the germline ends. CDR3 sequence reads: CASSQGPTRSGANVLTF. CDR3 nucleotides: TGTGCCAGCAGCCAAGGCCCTACTCGGTCTGGGGCCAACGTCCTGACTTTC.

The chain employs TRBV27 and TRBJ1-6; D may be TRBD1 (5 bases). Trimming stripped 5 bases from V and 7 bases from J, with 12 bases between. There are 14 residues in the CDR3. Germline CDR1 MNHEY, CDR2 SMNVEV (reference sequence). Here the CDR3 DNA reads TGTGCCAGCAGTAGGGTCGAGGGGAATTCACCCCTCCACTTT. Its translation: CASSRVEGNSPLHF.

The chain uses TRBV24-1 and TRBJ2-3; D possibly corresponds to TRBD2 (7 bases). Trimming pared 4 bases from V and 4 bases from J, leaving 20 bases between. This CDR3 has 17 amino acids. Germline V lookup: CDR1 KGHDR, CDR2 SFDVKD. CDR3 amino acids: CATSDSIGGGNADTQYF. The CDR3 DNA follows: TGTGCCACCAGTGACTCCATAGGGGGAGGGAATGCAGATACGCAGTATTTT.

The V and J genes are TRBV20-1 and TRBJ2-1; D gene ambiguous. The CDR3 extends over 11 amino acids. Germline V lookup: CDR1 DFQATT, CDR2 SNEGSKA (reference sequence). Trimming stripped 6 bases from V and 10 bases from J, with 13 bases between. DNA for the CDR3: TGCAGTGCATCTCGGCATCAGGAGCAGTTCTTC. Protein product: CSASRHQEQFF.

This clonotype was found a few times. DNA for the CDR3: TGTGCCATCAGTGGTAAAGGGGTGAACGAGCAGTACTTC. It yields the protein CAISGKGVNEQYF. The chain recombines TRBV10-3 with TRBJ2-7, with TRBD1 as a possible D gene (5 bases). This CDR3 is 13 amino acids long. The ends were cut back, 4 bases at V and 5 bases at J, with 12 bases in the middle. CDR1 is ENHRY, CDR2 SYGVKD, per germline.

This clonotype has a handful of counts. The chain couples TRBV5-1 to TRBJ2-7, with D hard to call. V lost 6 bases and J 2 bases, leaving 9 bases between the germline ends. Germline loops: CDR1 SGHRS, CDR2 YFSETQ. The CDR3 consists of 12 residues. CDR3 DNA sequence: TGCGCCAGCAAGATGGATCCCTACGAGCAGTACTTC. This codes for CASKMDPYEQYF. Full variable domain (remainder filled in from reference TRBV5-1 and TRBJ2-7): KAGVTQTPRYLIKTRGQQVTLSCSPISGHRSVSWYQQTPGQGLQFLFEYFSETQRNKGNFPGRFSGRQFSNSRSEMNVSTLELGDSALYLCASKMDPYEQYFGPGTRLTVT.

This clonotype was seen a handful of times. This sequence joins TRBV5-1 and TRBJ1-1; TRBD1 matches at 7 bases. With 5 bases clipped from V and 5 bases from J, the junction kept 6 bases outside the gene matches. CDR1 and CDR2 from the germline V gene are SGHRS and YFSETQ. This CDR3 spans 13 amino acids. Written as DNA, the CDR3 is TGCGCCAGCAGTCCCCTCAGGGGGACTGAAGCTTTCTTT. The encoded protein is CASSPLRGTEAFF.

This sequence joins TRBV7-9 and TRBJ1-4, with D perhaps TRBD1 (6 bases). The germline CDR1 and CDR2 sequences are SEHNR and FQNEAQ (reference sequence). The V end lost 5 bases, the J end lost 7 bases, and 17 bases lay between the germline ends. The CDR3 length is 15 residues. The CDR3 bases are TGTGCCAGCAGCGTAGGACAGTCTATGAGTGAAAAACTGTTTTTT. The encoded protein is CASSVGQSMSEKLFF.

This clonotype was counted a few times. This chain links TRBV5-6 with TRBJ1-2; unclear D gene. CDR1 and CDR2 from the germline V gene are SGHDT and YYEEEE. Trimming pared 6 bases from V and 8 bases from J, leaving 14 bases between. There are 12 residues in the CDR3. The CDR3 reads CASNKLLEGYTF. For the CDR3, the DNA is TGTGCCAGCAACAAACTCCTGGAAGGCTACACCTTC.

This chain joins TRBV10-2 and TRBJ1-1; possibly TRBD1 for D (6 bases). V shed 1 base and J shed 5 bases, with 14 bases lying between them. This CDR3 contains 15 residues. Germline assignment: CDR1 WSHSY and CDR2 SAAADI. The CDR3 region has the DNA TGCGCCAGCAGTGAGTGGTTGGGGGCAAATACTGAAGCTTTCTTT. Translated, it gives CASSEWLGANTEAFF.

This clonotype was observed a few times. This chain connects TRBV7-9 to TRBJ1-1; D perhaps matches TRBD1 (5 bases). V lost 6 bases, J lost 3 bases, and 23 bases lay in between. Germline assignment: CDR1 SEHNR and CDR2 FQNEAQ (reference sequence). The CDR3 runs 17 residues. CDR3 sequence reads: CASRDPPGKSKDTEAFF. In nucleotides, the CDR3 is TGTGCCAGCAGGGATCCGCCAGGGAAAAGTAAGGACACTGAAGCTTTCTTT.

The chain combines TRBV15 with TRBJ1-2, with D perhaps TRBD1 (5 bases). Germline CDR1 LNHNV, CDR2 YYDKDF (reference sequence). Trimming took off 5 bases at V and 9 bases at J, with 19 bases between the two ends. The CDR3 has 14 residues. The CDR3 is CATSGAWGGRSYTF. As DNA, the CDR3 is TGTGCCACCAGCGGAGCCTGGGGGGGACGGAGCTACACCTTC.

The chain recombines TRBV28 with TRBJ1-2, with TRBD1 matching over 8 bases. V gave up 4 bases and J gave up 4 bases; unmatched junction bases: 5. This CDR3 has 14 amino acids. CDR1 and CDR2 from the germline V gene are MDHEN and SYDVKM. For the CDR3, the DNA is TGTGCCAGCAGTTCCGCAGGGGGCCCCTATGGCTACACCTTC. As protein: CASSSAGGPYGYTF.

The V call is TRBV12-3 or TRBV12-4, the J call TRBJ1-2, with a tentative D call TRBD1 (5 bases). Trimming cost V 5 bases and J 5 bases, with 24 bases left between them. The CDR3 has 17 amino acids. This CDR3 is CASSPGGTYTAPYGYTF. As DNA, the CDR3 is TGTGCCAGCAGTCCCGGGGGGACTTACACGGCGCCTTATGGCTACACCTTC.

The V call is TRBV29-1, the J call TRBJ2-5; 9 positions match TRBD1. Germline V gives CDR1 SQVTM, CDR2 ANQGSEA. CDR3 length equals 11 residues. J gave up 5 bases and V 8 bases, and 3 bases lay outside the gene matches. CDR3 bases: TGCAGCTTTGGACAGGGGGAGACCCAGTACTTC. This encodes CSFGQGETQYF.

The chain employs TRBV20-1 and TRBJ2-3; D is perhaps TRBD1 (5 bases). With 6 bases removed from V and 2 bases from J, the gap between germline ends came to 12 bases. In germline, CDR1 is DFQATT, CDR2 SNEGSKA (reference sequence). This CDR3 spans 13 amino acids. This CDR3 reads CSATPRDTDTQYF. The CDR3 DNA sequence: TGCAGTGCAACCCCCAGGGACACAGATACGCAGTATTTT.

The rearrangement links TRBV5-1 to TRBJ2-6; perhaps TRBD1 as D (5 bases). The CDR3 consists of 19 residues. V lost 4 bases and J 1 base, leaving 21 bases between the germline ends. The germline CDR1 and CDR2 sequences are SGHRS and YFSETQ. The DNA of the CDR3 is TGCGCCAGCAGCCCCACAGGTCCGACCGCGGTGTCTGGGGCCAACGTCCTGACTTTC. This sequence encodes CASSPTGPTAVSGANVLTF.